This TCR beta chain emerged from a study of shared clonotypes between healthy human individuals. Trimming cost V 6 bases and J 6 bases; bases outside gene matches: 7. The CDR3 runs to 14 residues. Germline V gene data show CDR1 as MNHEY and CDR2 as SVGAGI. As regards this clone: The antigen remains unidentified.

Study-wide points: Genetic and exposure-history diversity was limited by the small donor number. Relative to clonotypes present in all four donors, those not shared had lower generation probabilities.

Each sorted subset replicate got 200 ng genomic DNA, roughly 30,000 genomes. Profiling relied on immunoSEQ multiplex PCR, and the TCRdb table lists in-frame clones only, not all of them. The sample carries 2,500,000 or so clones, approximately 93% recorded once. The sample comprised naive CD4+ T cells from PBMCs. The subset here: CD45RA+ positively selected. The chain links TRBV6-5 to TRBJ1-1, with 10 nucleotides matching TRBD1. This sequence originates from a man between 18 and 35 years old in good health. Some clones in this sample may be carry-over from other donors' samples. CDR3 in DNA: TGTGCCAGCAGACCCGGGACAGGGGTTGCTGAAGCTTTCTTT. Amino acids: CASRPGTGVAEAFF.